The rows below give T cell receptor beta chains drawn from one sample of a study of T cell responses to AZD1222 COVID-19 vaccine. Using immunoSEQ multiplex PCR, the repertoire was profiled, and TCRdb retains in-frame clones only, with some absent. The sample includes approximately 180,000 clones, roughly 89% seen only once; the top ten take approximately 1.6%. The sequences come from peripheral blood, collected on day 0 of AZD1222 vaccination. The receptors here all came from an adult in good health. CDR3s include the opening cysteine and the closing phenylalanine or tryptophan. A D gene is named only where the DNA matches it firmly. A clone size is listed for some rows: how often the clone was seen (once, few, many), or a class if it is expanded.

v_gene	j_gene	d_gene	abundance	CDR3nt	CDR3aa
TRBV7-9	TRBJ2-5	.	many	TGTGCCAGCAGCGCCCGCAAGGGGCCGGTAAAGGAGACCCAGTACTTC	CASSARKGPVKETQYF
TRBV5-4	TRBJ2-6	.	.	TGTGCCAGCAGCTCCCAGAGGGTTAGAAGCGGCTCTGGGGCCAACGTCCTGACTTTC	CASSSQRVRSGSGANVLTF
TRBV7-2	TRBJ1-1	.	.	TGTGCCAGCAGCTTATGGGATAACACTGAAGCTTTCTTT	CASSLWDNTEAFF
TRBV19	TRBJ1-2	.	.	TGTGCCAGTAGGGTGCAGAGCGCTAACTATGGCTACACCTTC	CASRVQSANYGYTF
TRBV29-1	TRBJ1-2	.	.	TGCAGCGTTGAAGGTTTACCGGGCTATGGCTACACCTTC	CSVEGLPGYGYTF
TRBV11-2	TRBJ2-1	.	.	TGTGCCAGCAGCCCGGCTTACGGGAGCAATGAGCAGTTCTTC	CASSPAYGSNEQFF
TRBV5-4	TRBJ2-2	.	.	TGTGCCAGCAGCTTTGGCGGGGAAGTAGGGGAGCTGTTTTTT	CASSFGGEVGELFF
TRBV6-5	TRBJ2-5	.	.	TGTGCCAGCAGTAGGACAGTGTTAGAGACCCAGTACTTC	CASSRTVLETQYF
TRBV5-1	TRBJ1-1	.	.	TGCGCCAGCAGCTTGGCCTCTCTGGGGGGAACTGAAGCTTTCTTT	CASSLASLGGTEAFF
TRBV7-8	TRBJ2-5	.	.	TGTGCCAGCAGCTTAGGGGGGAATAAGAATACCCAGTACTTC	CASSLGGNKNTQYF
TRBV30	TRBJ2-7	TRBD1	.	TGTGCCTCCCACAGGGGATCCGACGAGCAGTACTTC	CASHRGSDEQYF
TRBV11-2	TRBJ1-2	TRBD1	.	TGTGCCAGCAGCTTAGGGGGGACAGGGATCGGCTACACCTTC	CASSLGGTGIGYTF
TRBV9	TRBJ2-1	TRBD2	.	TGTGCCAGCAGCGTAGCTTCCCGGACGGGACTAAGCTCCTACAATGAGCAGTTCTTC	CASSVASRTGLSSYNEQFF
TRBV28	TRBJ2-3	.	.	TGTGCCAGCAGTTTAGGTGGGCAGGGCACAGATACGCAGTATTTT	CASSLGGQGTDTQYF
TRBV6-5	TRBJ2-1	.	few	TGTGCCAGCGCCACGGAGGCTTATGAGCAGTTCTTC	CASATEAYEQFF
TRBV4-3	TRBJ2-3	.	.	TGCGCCAGCAGCCAAGTCGGGACCGCCGGCACAGATACGCAGTATTTT	CASSQVGTAGTDTQYF
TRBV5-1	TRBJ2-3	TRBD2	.	TGCGCCAGCAGCTTAGGGGCTAGCGGGGGCACAGATACGCAGTATTTT	CASSLGASGGTDTQYF
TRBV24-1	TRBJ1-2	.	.	TGTGCCACCAGTGATTTGCCAGGGAAGGGCTACACCTTC	CATSDLPGKGYTF
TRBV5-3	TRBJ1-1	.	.	TGTGCCAGAAGCAAGGCTGAAGCTTTCTTT	CARSKAEAFF
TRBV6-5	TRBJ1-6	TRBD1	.	TGTGCCAGCAGCCTTCAGGGACAGCATAATTCACCCCTCCACTTT	CASSLQGQHNSPLHF
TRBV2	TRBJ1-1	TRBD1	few	TGTGCCAGCAGTGAAGGTTTAAATTGGGGACAGGGGAACACTGAAGCTTTCTTT	CASSEGLNWGQGNTEAFF
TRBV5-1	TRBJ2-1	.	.	TGCGCCAGCACCTTGGGGGGTTATACAGATGAGCAGTTCTTC	CASTLGGYTDEQFF
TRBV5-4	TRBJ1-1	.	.	TGTGCCAGCAGCTTGGAAACAGGTCGTGACACTGAAGCTTTCTTT	CASSLETGRDTEAFF
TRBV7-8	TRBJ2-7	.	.	TGTGCCAGCAGCCAACCCCCATCCGAGCAGTACTTC	CASSQPPSEQYF
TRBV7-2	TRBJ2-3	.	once	TGTGCCAGCAGCCAACGGCCAGATACGCAGTATTTT	CASSQRPDTQYF
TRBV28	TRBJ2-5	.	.	TGTGCCAGCAGTTTATTTTCGGAGGGGACAGCTATTAAGGAGACCCAGTACTTC	CASSLFSEGTAIKETQYF
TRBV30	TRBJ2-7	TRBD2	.	TGTGCCTGGAGTTCGGGGGGCGAGCAGTACTTC	CAWSSGGEQYF
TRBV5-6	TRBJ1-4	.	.	TGTGCCAGCAGCTGGAGGGGGGTCTCAACTAATGAAAAACTGTTTTTT	CASSWRGVSTNEKLFF
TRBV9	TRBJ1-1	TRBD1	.	TGTGCCAGCAGCGCCAGGGGGCTGTTCACTGAAGCTTTCTTT	CASSARGLFTEAFF
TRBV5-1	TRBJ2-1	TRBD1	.	TGCGCCAGCAGCTTGGAAGGAGACAGGGGGGCCTACAATGAGCAGTTCTTC	CASSLEGDRGAYNEQFF
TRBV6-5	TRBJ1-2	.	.	TGTGCCAGCACCCAAGGGCAGGGGAAGGGCTACACCTTC	CASTQGQGKGYTF
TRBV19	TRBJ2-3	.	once	TGTGCCAGTAGTATAGGAGGGCTACCAGATACGCAGTATTTT	CASSIGGLPDTQYF
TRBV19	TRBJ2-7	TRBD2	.	TGTGCCAGTAGTATGGGCGTCGGGAGGGTATTCCCCTACGAGCAGTACTTC	CASSMGVGRVFPYEQYF
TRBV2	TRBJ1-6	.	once	TGTGCCAGCCACGGTGATAATTCACCCCTCCACTTT	CASHGDNSPLHF
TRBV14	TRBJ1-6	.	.	TGTGCCAGCAGCCTCTGGACAGCCTATAATTCACCCCTCCACTTT	CASSLWTAYNSPLHF
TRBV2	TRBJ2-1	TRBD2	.	TGTGCCAGCAGTGCAAGCGGGGGGTCCTACAATGAGCAGTTCTTC	CASSASGGSYNEQFF
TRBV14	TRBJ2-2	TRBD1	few	TGTGCCAGCAGCTCGCACAGGGGAATCGCCGGGGAGCTGTTTTTT	CASSSHRGIAGELFF
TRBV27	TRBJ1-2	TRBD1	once	TGTGCCAGCAGGACCGGTATCAGGGGGGTCTATGGCTACACCTTC	CASRTGIRGVYGYTF
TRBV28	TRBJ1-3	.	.	TGTGCCAGCAGTTTACAGGCGTCTGGAAACACCATATATTTT	CASSLQASGNTIYF
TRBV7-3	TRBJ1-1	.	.	TGTGCCAGCAGCTTGGAAGAGAACACTGAAGCTTTCTTT	CASSLEENTEAFF
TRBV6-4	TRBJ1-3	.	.	TGTGCCAGCTCAGCCAGTGGAAACACCATATATTTT	CASSASGNTIYF
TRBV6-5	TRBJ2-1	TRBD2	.	TGTGCCAGCAGTTATAGCGGGAGGGCCGGCGATGAGCAGTTCTTC	CASSYSGRAGDEQFF